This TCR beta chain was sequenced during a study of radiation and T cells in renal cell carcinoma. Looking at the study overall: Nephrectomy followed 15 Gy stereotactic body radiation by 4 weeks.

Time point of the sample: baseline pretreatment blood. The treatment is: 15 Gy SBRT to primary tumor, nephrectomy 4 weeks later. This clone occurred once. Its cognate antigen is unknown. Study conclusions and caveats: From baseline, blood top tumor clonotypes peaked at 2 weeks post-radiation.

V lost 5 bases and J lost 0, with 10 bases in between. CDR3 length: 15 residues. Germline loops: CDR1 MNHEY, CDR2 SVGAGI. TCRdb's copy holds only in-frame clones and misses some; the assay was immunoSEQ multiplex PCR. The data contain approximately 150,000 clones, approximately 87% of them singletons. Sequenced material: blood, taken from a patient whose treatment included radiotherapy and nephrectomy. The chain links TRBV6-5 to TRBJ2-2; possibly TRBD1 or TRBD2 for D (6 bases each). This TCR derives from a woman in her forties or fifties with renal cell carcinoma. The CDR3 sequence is CASSTGTPNTGELFF. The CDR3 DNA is TGTGCCAGCAGTACAGGGACTCCGAACACCGGGGAGCTGTTTTTT.